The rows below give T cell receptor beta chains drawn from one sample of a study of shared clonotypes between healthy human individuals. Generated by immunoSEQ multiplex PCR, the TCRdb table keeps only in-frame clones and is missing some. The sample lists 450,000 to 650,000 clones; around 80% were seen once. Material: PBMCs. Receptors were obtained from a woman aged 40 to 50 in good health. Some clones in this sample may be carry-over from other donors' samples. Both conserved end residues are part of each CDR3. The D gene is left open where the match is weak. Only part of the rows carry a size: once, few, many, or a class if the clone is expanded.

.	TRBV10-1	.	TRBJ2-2	TGCGCCAGCAGTGAGTTTTCAGAAAGCACCGGGGAGCTGTTTTTT	CASSEFSESTGELFF
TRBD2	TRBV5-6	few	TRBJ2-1	TGTGCCAGCAGCTTTGCCCTAGCGGGATACAATGAGCAGTTCTTC	CASSFALAGYNEQFF
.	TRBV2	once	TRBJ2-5	TGTGCCAGCAGTGAAGGCGGGAACCTCCGGGGGGAGACCCAGTACTTC	CASSEGGNLRGETQYF
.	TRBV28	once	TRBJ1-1	TGTGCCAGCAGTTCGCACCCGAACACTGAAGCTTTCTTT	CASSSHPNTEAFF
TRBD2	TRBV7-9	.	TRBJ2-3	TGTGCCAGCAGCCGTGTACTAGCGGCCACAGATACGCAGTATTTT	CASSRVLAATDTQYF
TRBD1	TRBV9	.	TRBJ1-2	TGTGCCAGCAGCGTAGGTGGACAGGGGGATGGCTACACCTTC	CASSVGGQGDGYTF
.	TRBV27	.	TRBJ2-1	TGTGCCAGCAGTTCCGGACTATTCTCCTACAATGAGCAGTTCTTC	CASSSGLFSYNEQFF
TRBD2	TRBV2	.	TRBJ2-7	TGTGCCAGCACTGGACTAGGCTGGGGCTACGAGCAGTACTTC	CASTGLGWGYEQYF
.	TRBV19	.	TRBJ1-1	TGTGCCAGTAGTACCCTCTTCCGGGGGGACACTGAAGCTTTCTTT	CASSTLFRGDTEAFF
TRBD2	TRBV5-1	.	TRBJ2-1	TGCGCCAGCAGCTTGTACGGGAGGGGGGTAAGCGGTAATGGTGAGCAGTTCTTC	CASSLYGRGVSGNGEQFF
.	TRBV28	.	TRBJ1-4	TGTGCCAGCAGTGTGGTAGGGAGGAATGAAAAACTGTTTTTT	CASSVVGRNEKLFF
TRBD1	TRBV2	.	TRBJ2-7	TGTGCCAGCAGTGAAACGACAGGGGGGGTGGACGAGCAGTACTTC	CASSETTGGVDEQYF
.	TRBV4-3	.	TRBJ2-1	TGCGCCAGCAGCCAAGAGGCTAGGTACAATGAGCAGTTCTTC	CASSQEARYNEQFF
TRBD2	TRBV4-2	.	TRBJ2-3	TGTGCCAGCAGCCTATTACTAGCGGGAGAGACAGATACGCAGTATTTT	CASSLLLAGETDTQYF
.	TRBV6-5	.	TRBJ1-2	TGTGCCAGCGGACAAAGGGGGATTCATGGCTACACCTTC	CASGQRGIHGYTF
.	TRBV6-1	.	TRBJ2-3	TGTGCCAGCAGCACGACAGGAGGGACAGATACGCAGTATTTT	CASSTTGGTDTQYF
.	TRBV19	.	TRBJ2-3	TGTGCCAGTAGTATGTCGGGTGATACGCAGTATTTT	CASSMSGDTQYF
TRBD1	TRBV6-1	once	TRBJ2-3	TGTGCCAGCAGTGAACAGGGGGCTGTCACAGATACGCAGTATTTT	CASSEQGAVTDTQYF
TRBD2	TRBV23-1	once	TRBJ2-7	TGCGCCAGCAGTCAATCTTCTGCGGGAGCTATCCTCTCCTACGAGCAGTACTTC	CASSQSSAGAILSYEQYF
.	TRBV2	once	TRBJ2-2	TGTGCCAGCAGGGGGGAGGTCACCGGGGAGCTGTTTTTT	CASRGEVTGELFF
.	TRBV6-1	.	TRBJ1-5	TGTGCCAGCAGTGGGTACAGGGACCAGCCCCAGCATTTT	CASSGYRDQPQHF
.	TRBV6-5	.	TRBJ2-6	TGTGCCAGCAGTTACTCGTACAACTCTGGGGCCAACGTCCTGACTTTC	CASSYSYNSGANVLTF
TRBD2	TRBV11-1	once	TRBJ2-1	TGTGCCAGCAGCTTATTTCCTTTAGCGGGAGGCTACAATGAGCAGTTCTTC	CASSLFPLAGGYNEQFF
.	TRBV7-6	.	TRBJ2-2	TGTGCCAGCAGCCCTAGGGCGATAGCCGACACCGGGGAGCTGTTTTTT	CASSPRAIADTGELFF
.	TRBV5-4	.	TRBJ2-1	TGTGCCAGCAGCTTGGCTGGCGGAGGGTCCAATGAGCAGTTCTTC	CASSLAGGGSNEQFF
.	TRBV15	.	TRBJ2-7	TGTGCCACCAGCAGAGGACTGGGCTACGAGCAGTACTTC	CATSRGLGYEQYF
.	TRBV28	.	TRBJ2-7	TGTGCCAGCAGTTTTCTCCTCGGAGGAAGGGGAGTTGGTGAGCAGTACTTC	CASSFLLGGRGVGEQYF